The 18 T cell receptor beta chains in this list originate from one sample, sequenced in a study of T cells after yellow fever vaccination. Via MiXCR, TCRdb re-called the 5' RACE reads, giving one row per CDR3 protein. The repertoire holds about 120,000 distinct CDR3 sequences, with 6.5% to 9% as singletons. Sample: CD4+ T cells sorted from PBMCs, taken roughly 45 days after the first yellow fever vaccination. The receptors derive from a young man who received the YFV17D yellow fever vaccine.

J is TRBJ2-1 and V is TRBV7-6; 10 positions agree with TRBD1. Germline values: CDR1 SGHVS, CDR2 FNYEAQ. The CDR3 totals 15 residues. The ends lost 6 bases at V and 1 base at J; junction bases unmatched: 3. The CDR3 is CASRRDRGSYNEQFF. The DNA of the CDR3 is TGTGCCAGCAGAAGGGACAGGGGTTCCTACAATGAGCAGTTCTTC.

The rearrangement joins TRBV10-3 to TRBJ1-1; perhaps TRBD1 as D (5 bases). Germline V CDR1 and CDR2: ENHRY, SYGVKD. The CDR3 covers 13 residues. Trimming removed 6 bases at V and 5 bases at J, with 13 bases between. CDR3 amino acids: CAIRGLEGTEAFF. CDR3 sequence (DNA): TGTGCCATCAGGGGACTGGAGGGAACTGAAGCTTTCTTT.

This clonotype was found many times. CDR3 nucleotides: TGCAGTGCTCCACGCTCTGGAAACACCATATATTTT. Protein: CSAPRSGNTIYF. The rearrangement links TRBV20-1 to TRBJ1-3; D remains unclear. Germline CDR1 and CDR2: DFQATT and SNEGSKA (reference sequence). V was cut by 5 bases and J by 0 bases, with 5 bases left in between. The length of the CDR3 is 12 residues.

The V and J genes are TRBV24-1 and TRBJ1-4, with 9 bases fitting TRBD1. V lost 4 bases, J lost 7 bases, and 6 bases stayed unmatched. The CDR3 runs 15 residues. Germline-derived CDR1 and CDR2 are KGHDR and SFDVKD. DNA for the CDR3: TGTGCCACCAGTGACCCGGGACAGGGTGGTGAAAAACTGTTTTTT. As protein: CATSDPGQGGEKLFF.

Many counts were recorded for this clonotype. This chain connects TRBV11-2 to TRBJ1-4; D is unclear. The CDR3 has 16 residues. Between the trimmed V and J ends, which lost 6 bases and 5 bases, there was a span of 19 bases. Germline CDR1 and CDR2: SGHAT and FQNNGV. CDR3 nucleotide sequence: TGTGCCAGCAGACCAATTTCGACGGATAAAAATGAAAAACTGTTTTTT. Protein: CASRPISTDKNEKLFF.

In its sample, this clonotype was seen many times. This chain uses TRBV28 with TRBJ2-5; D is unclear. Trimming took off 6 bases at V and 2 bases at J, with 10 bases between the two ends. Germline V gene sequence: CDR1 MDHEN, CDR2 SYDVKM. The CDR3 sequence is 13 residues long. CDR3 in amino acids: CASRLGTQETQYF. The CDR3 DNA follows: TGTGCCAGCAGGTTGGGTACTCAAGAGACCCAGTACTTC.

The sample holds many counts of this clonotype. The chain joins TRBV28 to TRBJ2-2; 8 bases match TRBD1. The CDR3 contains 14 residues. Germline assignment: CDR1 MDHEN and CDR2 SYDVKM. The junction had 5 bases not matched to a gene; V was cut back by 5 bases and J by 6 bases. CDR3 DNA: TGTGCCAGCAGTAGGACAGGGCGAGCCGGGGAGCTGTTTTTT. This codes for CASSRTGRAGELFF.

This clonotype was detected ten times or more. V gene TRBV29-1 combines with J gene TRBJ2-2, with a weak D call TRBD1 (7 bases). Germline lookup yields CDR1 SQVTM and CDR2 ANQGSEA. The CDR3 has 13 amino acids. V lost 6 bases, J lost 4 bases, and 12 bases lay in between. The CDR3 reads CSVAGQLTGELFF. The DNA of the CDR3 is TGCAGCGTGGCGGGACAGCTCACCGGGGAGCTGTTTTTT.

This clonotype was seen repeatedly, ten times or more. This sequence joins TRBV20-1 and TRBJ1-5; 7 bases are shared with TRBD1. CDR1 DFQATT and CDR2 SNEGSKA come from the germline V gene (reference sequence). The CDR3 is made up of 12 amino acids. Trimming took 3 bases from V and 5 from J; bases not matched to a gene: 1. CDR3: CSASDRDQPQHF. DNA for the CDR3: TGCAGTGCTAGCGACAGGGATCAGCCCCAGCATTTT.

This clonotype was seen a few times. This chain uses TRBV24-1 with TRBJ1-2, with a possible D match to TRBD1 (5 bases). CDR3 length: 13 residues. Germline loops: CDR1 KGHDR, CDR2 SFDVKD. The ends were cut back, 4 bases at V and 5 bases at J, with 10 bases in the middle. This chain's CDR3 is CATSEGTAYGYTF. The CDR3 DNA follows: TGTGCCACCAGTGAGGGGACGGCATATGGCTACACCTTC.

The sample holds many counts of this clonotype. The rearrangement joins TRBV7-2 to TRBJ1-1, with D unclear. Trimming left V 5 bases short and J 1 base short, with 8 bases between. Germline V CDR1 and CDR2: SGHTA, FQGNSA. This CDR3 is built from 13 residues. Here the CDR3 reads CASSALRNTEAFF. CDR3 nucleotide sequence: TGTGCCAGCAGCGCCCTCAGGAACACTGAAGCTTTCTTT.

Ten or more counts support this clonotype. The chain employs TRBV18 and TRBJ2-1; D is possibly TRBD1 (5 bases). The CDR3 runs to 13 residues. Germline V gene sequence: CDR1 KGHSH, CDR2 LQKENI. The V end was cut by 3 bases, the J end by 7 bases, with 10 bases between. The CDR3 DNA reads as TGTGCCAGCTCACCCAGGTCAGGGAATGAGCAGTTCTTC. Amino acids: CASSPRSGNEQFF.

This clonotype showed up many times. The chain is built from TRBV18 and TRBJ2-7; TRBD1 agrees at 11 bases. The trim removed 5 bases at V and 4 bases at J, leaving 7 bases unmatched. From germline, CDR1 is KGHSH and CDR2 LQKENI. CDR3 length equals 15 residues. The CDR3 spells CASSTGQGDAYEQYF. The CDR3 bases are TGTGCCAGCTCAACGGGACAGGGGGATGCATACGAGCAGTACTTC.

At least ten counts were recorded for this clonotype. This chain connects TRBV12-3 or TRBV12-4 to TRBJ2-1; weak D call: TRBD2 (7 bases). Trimming removed 7 bases from V and 4 bases from J, with 23 bases in between. This CDR3 comprises 17 residues. This CDR3 is CASTLSPLAGAYNEQFF. For the CDR3, the DNA is TGTGCCAGCACCCTATCCCCTCTCGCGGGGGCTTACAATGAGCAGTTCTTC.

The V gene is TRBV5-1, the J gene TRBJ2-7; TRBD2 matches 11 bases. The V gene's germline CDR1 is SGHRS and CDR2 YFSETQ. CDR3 size: 14 residues. V shed 3 bases and J 3 bases; nucleotides not matched to a gene: 2. The CDR3 is CASSSSGGYYEQYF. The CDR3 DNA is TGCGCCAGCAGCTCTAGCGGGGGGTACTACGAGCAGTACTTC.

This clonotype showed up many times. The chain joins TRBV7-2 to TRBJ2-2; D is perhaps TRBD2 (6 bases). CDR1 is SGHTA, CDR2 FQGNSA, per germline. This CDR3 has 14 residues. Trimming took 4 bases from V and 3 from J, leaving 9 bases between them. The chain's CDR3 is CASSSTSYTGELFF. In DNA form, the CDR3 reads TGTGCCAGCAGCTCGACTAGTTACACCGGGGAGCTGTTTTTT.

This clonotype was seen many times. The CDR3 DNA is TGTGCCAGCAGTTCAACCACTGGGACCCAGTACTTC. Residues: CASSSTTGTQYF. The chain has TRBV12-3 or TRBV12-4 and TRBJ2-5; no reliable D call. CDR3 size: 12 residues. V shed 4 bases and J shed 7 bases, with 10 bases lying between them.

The sample holds many counts of this clonotype. The rearrangement joins TRBV12-3 or TRBV12-4 to TRBJ2-1; 7 nucleotides agree with TRBD2. J lost 4 bases, V lost 7 bases, and 13 bases had no gene match. The CDR3 sequence is 16 residues long. The CDR3 DNA sequence: TGTGCCAGCATTGGTGCGGTGCGGGGGTGGTACAATGAGCAGTTCTTC. It yields the protein CASIGAVRGWYNEQFF.